Listed below are T cell receptor beta chains from one sample, sequenced in a study of graft-versus-host responses after intestinal transplantation. These TCRs are of unknown antigen specificity. The repertoire was sequenced with immunoSEQ multiplex PCR; TCRdb's copy has only in-frame clones and lacks some. There are 80,000 to 95,000 clones in the sample; 75% to 95% occur only once, and around 5.8% lies in the top ten. The sequences come from unstimulated CD8+ T cells sorted from spleen or lymph node cells, collected before intestinal transplant. The receptors stem from a human donor who received an intestinal transplant. Both conserved end residues are part of each CDR3. A D gene is named only where the DNA matches it firmly. Not all rows give a size; the values are once, few, many and, for expanded clones, a class.

J	V	size	D	CDR3	DNA
TRBJ2-1	TRBV4-1	NA	NA	CASSQETLSYNEQFF	TGCGCCAGCAGCCAAGAGACTCTCTCCTACAATGAGCAGTTCTTC
TRBJ2-3	TRBV10-2	NA	NA	CASSEVGGVDTQYF	TGCGCCAGCAGTGAAGTCGGGGGAGTGGATACGCAGTATTTT
TRBJ1-5	TRBV10-3	NA	TRBD1	CASTGEQPQHF	TGTGCCTCCACAGGGGAACAGCCCCAGCATTTT
TRBJ2-2	TRBV7-2	NA	TRBD1	CASSSGTANTGELFF	TGTGCCAGCAGCTCCGGGACAGCGAACACCGGGGAGCTGTTTTTT
TRBJ2-1	TRBV29-1	NA	TRBD1	CSVEALEGATYNEQFF	TGCAGCGTTGAAGCCTTAGAGGGGGCCACTTACAATGAGCAGTTCTTC
TRBJ2-4	TRBV13	NA	NA	CASSLAGKNIQYF	TGTGCCAGCAGCTTAGCGGGGAAAAACATTCAGTACTTC
TRBJ1-4	TRBV7-9	NA	NA	CASSLIEGTGSNEKLFF	TGTGCCAGCAGCTTAATAGAGGGGACGGGCTCTAATGAAAAACTGTTTTTT
TRBJ2-7	TRBV28	NA	TRBD1	CASSLFRDRPYEQYF	TGTGCCAGCAGTTTGTTCCGGGACAGGCCTTACGAGCAGTACTTC
TRBJ2-1	TRBV6-5	once	NA	CASTLGQSSYNEQFF	TGTGCCAGCACCCTAGGACAGAGCTCCTACAATGAGCAGTTCTTC
TRBJ1-1	TRBV6-5	NA	NA	CASSWEGMGTEAFF	TGTGCCAGCAGTTGGGAGGGAATGGGCACTGAAGCTTTCTTT
TRBJ2-7	TRBV29-1	NA	TRBD1	CSVVQGARYEQYF	TGCAGCGTTGTACAGGGGGCTAGGTACGAGCAGTACTTC
TRBJ2-7	TRBV7-2	NA	NA	CASSLVGPRSLYEQYF	TGTGCCAGCAGCTTAGTGGGCCCCAGGAGTCTCTACGAGCAGTACTTC
TRBJ2-7	TRBV30	NA	TRBD1	CAWSSPGTDSYEQYF	TGTGCCTGGAGTTCGCCCGGGACAGACTCCTACGAGCAGTACTTC
TRBJ2-2	TRBV29-1	NA	TRBD2	CSAPVGSGMNTGELFF	TGCAGCGCCCCTGTCGGTAGCGGGATGAACACCGGGGAGCTGTTTTTT
TRBJ2-7	TRBV4-1	NA	NA	CASSQERVGLSYYEQYF	TGCGCCAGCAGCCAAGAGCGTGTGGGACTGTCTTACTACGAGCAGTACTTC
TRBJ2-1	TRBV27	NA	TRBD1	CASSWTGSSYNEQFF	TGTGCCAGCAGCTGGACAGGGAGCTCCTACAATGAGCAGTTCTTC
TRBJ2-3	TRBV25-1	NA	TRBD2	CASSEYLAGAADTQYF	TGTGCCAGCAGTGAATATCTAGCGGGGGCTGCAGATACGCAGTATTTT
TRBJ2-1	TRBV7-9	NA	NA	CASSLDPLSNEQFF	TGTGCCAGCAGCTTAGACCCACTGAGCAATGAGCAGTTCTTC
TRBJ2-1	TRBV6-5	NA	NA	CASSYDSNEQFF	TGTGCCAGCAGTTACGACTCCAATGAGCAGTTCTTC
TRBJ2-7	TRBV29-1	NA	TRBD1	CSVEAEGTGGYEQYF	TGCAGCGTTGAAGCGGAGGGGACAGGGGGATACGAGCAGTACTTC
TRBJ2-3	TRBV4-1	NA	NA	CASSQVWRGLHAGQDSTDTQYF	TGCGCCAGCAGCCAAGTTTGGCGGGGTCTCCATGCGGGCCAGGATAGCACAGATACGCAGTATTTT
TRBJ2-1	TRBV6-6	NA	NA	CASSYGGNNEQFF	TGTGCCAGCAGTTACGGTGGGAACAATGAGCAGTTCTTC
TRBJ1-2	TRBV9	NA	TRBD1	CASSVDRGYGYTF	TGTGCCAGCAGCGTAGACAGGGGGTATGGCTACACCTTC
TRBJ2-5	TRBV7-9	NA	TRBD2	CASSSGTSGSWETQYF	TGTGCCAGCAGCTCCGGGACTAGCGGGAGCTGGGAGACCCAGTACTTC
TRBJ2-5	TRBV25-1	NA	NA	CASGSFGYQETQYF	TGTGCCAGCGGGTCCTTTGGGTACCAAGAGACCCAGTACTTC
TRBJ1-5	TRBV6-6	NA	TRBD1	CASSPTGTGSQPQHF	TGTGCCAGCAGCCCTACCGGGACAGGGAGTCAGCCCCAGCATTTT
TRBJ2-7	TRBV6-5	once	TRBD2	CASSIGGGAYEQYF	TGTGCCAGCAGTATCGGCGGGGGGGCCTACGAGCAGTACTTC
TRBJ2-2	TRBV6-5	NA	NA	CATKLGTGELFF	TGTGCCACCAAACTCGGGACCGGGGAGCTGTTTTTT
TRBJ1-1	TRBV11-2	NA	TRBD1	CASSYGRGLVAFF	TGTGCCAGCAGCTACGGAAGGGGGCTGGTTGCTTTCTTT
TRBJ2-7	TRBV5-1	NA	NA	CASSLGPGLTYEQYF	TGCGCCAGCAGCTTGGGTCCAGGGCTAACCTACGAGCAGTACTTC
TRBJ2-3	TRBV6-5	NA	NA	CASGSPGGTDTQYF	TGTGCCAGCGGCTCTCCCGGGGGAACAGATACGCAGTATTTT
TRBJ2-3	TRBV6-1	few	NA	CASSEGEFRTDTQYF	TGTGCCAGCAGTGAAGGAGAGTTCCGCACAGATACGCAGTATTTT
TRBJ2-7	TRBV27	NA	NA	CASSPGREGEQYF	TGTGCCAGCAGCCCAGGGCGAGAGGGCGAGCAGTACTTC
TRBJ2-1	TRBV27	NA	TRBD2	CASRPITSGSMYNEQFF	TGTGCCAGCAGACCGATTACTAGCGGGAGTATGTACAATGAGCAGTTCTTC
TRBJ2-5	TRBV6-5	NA	TRBD2	CASSSGLAGGQETQYF	TGTGCCAGCAGTTCGGGACTAGCGGGGGGACAAGAGACCCAGTACTTC
TRBJ1-2	TRBV13	NA	NA	CASSLLSEGYTF	TGTGCCAGCAGCCTCCTATCAGAGGGCTACACCTTC
TRBJ2-5	TRBV7-3	NA	NA	CASIKVSSLQETQYF	TGTGCCAGCATCAAAGTGAGTAGCTTACAAGAGACCCAGTACTTC
TRBJ1-2	TRBV29-1	few	NA	CSVEDFGRFYGYTF	TGCAGCGTTGAAGATTTCGGCAGATTCTATGGCTACACCTTC
TRBJ2-1	TRBV2	NA	TRBD1	CASRDSPGQGYNEQFF	TGTGCCAGCAGGGACAGTCCGGGACAGGGATACAATGAGCAGTTCTTC
TRBJ1-1	TRBV27	NA	NA	CASSTGGNTEAFF	TGTGCCAGCAGTACGGGAGGAAACACTGAAGCTTTCTTT
TRBJ1-5	TRBV9	NA	NA	CASSEGGGSNQPQHF	TGTGCCAGCAGCGAGGGCGGGGGAAGCAATCAGCCCCAGCATTTT
TRBJ2-3	TRBV7-9	NA	TRBD2	CASSPSETSAFPRTDTQYF	TGTGCCAGCAGCCCCTCCGAGACTAGCGCGTTTCCCCGCACAGATACGCAGTATTTT
TRBJ2-7	TRBV28	NA	NA	CASLTNPRKGPTHYEQYF	TGTGCCAGCCTAACCAATCCCCGAAAGGGTCCTACCCACTACGAGCAGTACTTC
TRBJ2-5	TRBV7-9	NA	NA	CASSLGPRDQETQYF	TGTGCCAGCAGCTTAGGGCCCAGAGATCAAGAGACCCAGTACTTC
TRBJ2-7	TRBV7-6	NA	NA	CASSLGAGSSYEQYF	TGTGCCAGCAGCTTAGGGGCGGGGAGCTCCTACGAGCAGTACTTC
TRBJ2-5	TRBV7-6	few	NA	CASTPFQETQYF	TGTGCCAGCACCCCATTCCAAGAGACCCAGTACTTC
TRBJ2-2	TRBV15	once	TRBD1	CATSPVGQGGTGELFF	TGTGCCACCAGCCCGGTCGGACAGGGCGGGACCGGGGAGCTGTTTTTT
TRBJ2-1	TRBV5-4	once	TRBD2	CASSDSGLAYNEQFF	TGTGCCAGCAGCGATTCGGGACTAGCCTACAATGAGCAGTTCTTC
TRBJ2-7	TRBV2	NA	NA	CASLTGTEPYEQYF	TGTGCCAGCCTGACGGGGACGGAGCCCTACGAGCAGTACTTC
TRBJ2-7	TRBV6-6	few	NA	CASSYSGPYEQYF	TGTGCCAGCAGTTACTCAGGGCCCTACGAGCAGTACTTC
TRBJ1-3	TRBV7-4	NA	NA	CASSNGPHWGGNTIYF	TGTGCCAGCAGCAACGGGCCGCACTGGGGTGGAAACACCATATATTTT
TRBJ2-7	TRBV7-7	NA	NA	CASSRRDGDHEQYF	TGTGCCAGCAGCCGCCGGGATGGGGACCACGAGCAGTACTTC
TRBJ2-1	TRBV5-1	NA	NA	CASSLEDARYNEQFF	TGCGCCAGCAGCTTGGAAGACGCCCGCTACAATGAGCAGTTCTTC